A selection of T cell receptor beta chains follows, all from one sample in a study of cytomegalovirus exposure and HLA in healthy donors. This table comes from immunoSEQ multiplex PCR, and its TCRdb copy is limited to in-frame clones, with some not included. The data show about 180,000 clones, around 74% seen once. Sequences were obtained from PBMCs. The receptors originated from a male donor in good health and CMV-seronegative. Each CDR3 is given with its conserved first and last residue. D genes are given only for firm matches. Clone size appears in some rows only: once, few, many, or a class for an expanded clone.

clone_size d_call j_call cdr3_length v_call cdr3_nt cdr3_aa
- TRBD1 TRBJ2-1 16 TRBV6-1 TGTGCCAGCAGTGAAGCTGGACAGGGCTCCTACAATGAGCAGTTCTTC CASSEAGQGSYNEQFF
- - TRBJ2-1 13 TRBV5-6 TGTGCCAGCAGCTTGGTAGCGCACAATGAGCAGTTCTTC CASSLVAHNEQFF
- - TRBJ1-6 14 TRBV6-1 TGTGCCAGCAGTGGCGGCTTCTATAATTCACCCCTCCACTTT CASSGGFYNSPLHF
- TRBD1 TRBJ1-5 14 TRBV6-5 TGTGCCAGCACTACAGGGGATGGCAATCAGCCCCAGCATTTT CASTTGDGNQPQHF
- - TRBJ2-6 16 TRBV4-3 TGCGCCAGCAGCCAAGATCGGTACTCTGGGGCCAACGTCCTGACTTTC CASSQDRYSGANVLTF
few TRBD2 TRBJ2-1 17 TRBV4-3 TGCGCCAGCAGCCAAGATCTCGTACTAGCGGGGAACAATGAGCAGTTCTTC CASSQDLVLAGNNEQFF
few TRBD2 TRBJ2-1 16 TRBV19 TGTGCCAGTAGCCCTACTAGCGGGGGTAGTCGGAATGAGCAGTTCTTC CASSPTSGGSRNEQFF
- TRBD1 TRBJ2-3 13 TRBV28 TGTGCCAGCATTAGACAGGGTACAGATACGCAGTATTTT CASIRQGTDTQYF
- TRBD1 TRBJ1-6 15 TRBV6-5 TGTGCCAGCACTGACGGGACAGTACAAAATTCACCCCTCCACTTT CASTDGTVQNSPLHF
once TRBD1 TRBJ1-5 16 TRBV18 TGTGCCAGCTCGCGAAGACAGGGGGCTAGCAATCAGCCCCAGCATTTT CASSRRQGASNQPQHF
- - TRBJ2-7 14 TRBV21-1 TGTGCCAGCAGCAAAGAAAAGATACTCTACGAGCAGTACTTC CASSKEKILYEQYF
- TRBD2 TRBJ2-1 14 TRBV28 TGTGCCAGCAGTCGAGGACTAGTTCTGAATGAGCAGTTCTTC CASSRGLVLNEQFF
once - TRBJ2-5 11 TRBV7-6 TGTGCCAGCAGCGGGGGGGCGGCCCAGTACTTC CASSGGAAQYF
- - TRBJ1-5 17 TRBV27 TGTGCCAGCAGTTTTTACTCGGGACAAAACGGCAATCAGCCCCAGCATTTT CASSFYSGQNGNQPQHF
few TRBD2 TRBJ2-1 13 TRBV6-5 TGTGCCAGCAGTAACAACGGGGGGGATAAGCAGTTCTTC CASSNNGGDKQFF
- TRBD1 TRBJ1-1 15 TRBV19 TGTGCCAGTAGTTCAGGGGGCTTCCAGCTCCGTGAAGCTTTCTTT CASSSGGFQLREAFF
- TRBD1 TRBJ2-7 11 TRBV20-1 TGCAGTGCTACTCAGGGGGTGGTCGAGTACTTC CSATQGVVEYF
- TRBD1 TRBJ1-6 17 TRBV13 TGTGCCAGCAGCTCTACCGGGACAGGGGATTATAATTCACCCCTCCACTTT CASSSTGTGDYNSPLHF
- TRBD1 TRBJ1-4 14 TRBV4-1 TGCGCCAGCAGCTCCGACAGGGGTAATGAAAAACTGTTTTTT CASSSDRGNEKLFF
few TRBD1 TRBJ1-1 15 TRBV5-1 TGCGCCAGCAGCAGAGGACAGGAGGCGTGGACTGAAGCTTTCTTT CASSRGQEAWTEAFF
few - TRBJ2-7 16 TRBV18 TGTGCCAGCTCACCACCGCGGCTAGCGTATCCCTACGAGCAGTACTTC CASSPPRLAYPYEQYF
- TRBD1 TRBJ1-2 18 TRBV7-2 TGTGCCAGCAGCTTAGCGCCGGGACAGGGGACTACTAACTATGGCTACACCTTC CASSLAPGQGTTNYGYTF
- - TRBJ1-6 15 TRBV6-5 TGTGCCAGCAGCTACGGCGGGGGCTATAATTCACCCCTCCACTTT CASSYGGGYNSPLHF
- TRBD1 TRBJ1-5 15 TRBV15 TGTGCCACCAGCAGAGATCAGGGGGTGAGTCAGCCCCAGCATTTT CATSRDQGVSQPQHF
few - TRBJ2-1 15 TRBV6-5 TGTGCCATCAGTTCCGGCCGTGTCGCGGAGAATGAGCAGTTCTTC CAISSGRVAENEQFF